Following are 19 T cell receptor beta chains from one sample sequenced in a study of T cells after posttransplantation cyclophosphamide. The naive gate required viable CD3+CD4+ or CD3+CD8+ cells with CCR7+CD45RA+CD45RO-CD95-CD27+CD28+ phenotype. Sequenced by immunoSEQ multiplex PCR; TCRdb stores in-frame clones only, minus some. The sample contains some 20,000 clones, over 95% of which appear only once. The sample consisted of naive CD4+ T cells sorted from PBMCs. The receptor source for this set is a man aged 35-49 years in good health, CMV-negative, and a related stem cell transplant donor.

The chain uses TRBV7-8 and TRBJ1-1; D gene unclear. V shed 0 bases and J shed 2 bases, with 7 bases lying between them. CDR3 length equals 14 residues. CDR1 is SGHVS and CDR2 is FQNEAQ in the germline V gene. The CDR3 reads CASSLANSNTEAFF. As DNA, the CDR3 is TGTGCCAGCAGCTTAGCGAACAGTAACACTGAAGCTTTCTTT. Filled out from reference TRBV7-8 and TRBJ1-1, the complete variable domain reads GAGVSQSPRYKVAKRGQDVALRCDPISGHVSLFWYQQALGQGPEFLTYFQNEAQLDKSGLPSDRFFAERPEGSVSTLKIQRTQQEDSAVYLCASSLANSNTEAFFGQGTRLTVV.

The chain joins TRBV19 to TRBJ1-2; D perhaps matches TRBD1 (5 bases). Germline V gene lookup returns CDR1 LNHDA and CDR2 SQIVND (reference sequence). Trimming took off 5 bases at V and 8 bases at J, with 12 bases between the two ends. CDR3 size: 12 residues. The CDR3: CASSLRDGGYTF. For the CDR3, the DNA is TGTGCCAGTAGTCTGCGGGACGGAGGCTACACCTTC.

The rearrangement links TRBV11-2 to TRBJ1-1; no reliable D call. Trimming shortened V by 1 base and J by 5 bases, and 20 bases separated the two germline ends. In germline, CDR1 is SGHAT, CDR2 FQNNGV. This CDR3 spans 17 amino acids. The CDR3 nucleotides are TGTGCCAGCAGCTTAGGCGCGGGCGACTGGTTGGGAACTGAAGCTTTCTTT. Translating gives CASSLGAGDWLGTEAFF.

The CDR3 loop reads CASSEEAGSGRKRPYNEQFF. Written as DNA, the CDR3 is TGTGCCAGCAGTGAGGAGGCGGGGAGTGGTAGGAAGCGGCCTTACAATGAGCAGTTCTTC. V is TRBV6-1 and J is TRBJ2-1; tentative D call: TRBD2 (6 bases). Germline CDR1 and CDR2: MNHNS and SASEGT. The CDR3 is 20 amino acids. V was shortened by 3 bases and J by 4 bases, with 28 bases between the two germline ends.

This chain uses TRBV19 with TRBJ1-4; 10 bases line up with TRBD1. Germline V lookup: CDR1 LNHDA, CDR2 SQIVND (reference sequence). The CDR3 has 14 amino acids. V shed 5 bases, J shed 7 bases, and the junction held 4 bases outside the gene matches. The CDR3 DNA is TGTGCCAGTAGTTACCGGGACAGGGGTGAAAAACTGTTTTTT. It encodes CASSYRDRGEKLFF.

The chain combines TRBV7-9 with TRBJ2-2; TRBD1 aligns across 7 bases. This CDR3 has 15 amino acids. CDR1 and CDR2 (germline): SEHNR, FQNEAQ (reference sequence). V was pared by 6 bases and J by 1 base, with 5 bases of the junction left unmatched. CDR3 sequence reads: CASSQDRWNTGELFF. As DNA, the CDR3 is TGTGCCAGCAGTCAGGACAGGTGGAACACCGGGGAGCTGTTTTTT.

This chain uses TRBV6-1 with TRBJ1-5, with D maybe TRBD1 (6 bases). With 7 bases removed from V and 7 bases from J, the gap between germline ends came to 17 bases. CDR3 size: 14 residues. Per the germline V gene, CDR1 is MNHNS and CDR2 is SASEGT. This CDR3 reads CASTEGGGHQPQHF. The CDR3 nucleotides read TGTGCCAGCACCGAAGGGGGAGGGCACCAGCCCCAGCATTTT.

The V call is TRBV27, the J call TRBJ2-1; a weak D match, TRBD2 (6 bases). Germline V gene sequence: CDR1 MNHEY, CDR2 SMNVEV (reference sequence). V lost 1 base, J lost 6 bases, and 7 bases lay in between. The CDR3 spans 13 residues. CDR3 sequence: CASSLWGGNEQFF. Written as DNA, the CDR3 is TGTGCCAGCAGTTTATGGGGAGGCAATGAGCAGTTCTTC.

V and J are TRBV6-5 and TRBJ1-1, with a tentative D call TRBD1 (5 bases). CDR1 and CDR2 from the germline V gene are MNHEY and SVGAGI. The CDR3 has 14 amino acids. V lost 9 bases and J lost 3, with 17 bases in between. This CDR3 is CASKRDDRDTEAFF. The CDR3 nucleotides read TGTGCCAGTAAGCGGGACGACCGGGACACTGAAGCTTTCTTT.

The genes are TRBV6-5 and TRBJ2-5; TRBD2 matches at 9 bases. The CDR3 spans 15 residues. Germline V gene lookup returns CDR1 MNHEY and CDR2 SVGAGI. The trim removed 5 bases at V and 5 bases at J, leaving 9 bases unmatched. This CDR3 reads CASSRGGAGGETQYF. The CDR3 DNA is TGTGCCAGCAGTCGAGGGGGCGCGGGAGGGGAGACCCAGTACTTC.

V is TRBV4-3 and J is TRBJ2-2; the D gene is possibly TRBD2 (5 bases). Germline V gene lookup returns CDR1 LGHNA and CDR2 YSLEER. V was trimmed by 3 bases and J by 5 bases, leaving 13 bases between them. The CDR3 consists of 15 residues. This CDR3 reads CASSHAAGFTGELFF. CDR3 in DNA: TGCGCCAGCAGCCATGCGGCGGGTTTTACCGGGGAGCTGTTTTTT.

The genes are TRBV19 and TRBJ2-7; 8 bases map to TRBD1. Germline-derived CDR1 and CDR2 are LNHDA and SQIVND (reference sequence). V was pared by 5 bases and J by 0 bases, with 6 bases of the junction left unmatched. The CDR3 covers 15 residues. The CDR3 spells CASSRDRYPSYEQYF. The CDR3 coding sequence is TGTGCCAGTAGTCGGGACAGGTATCCCTCCTACGAGCAGTACTTC.

The chain joins TRBV2 to TRBJ1-1; D is unclear. Germline CDR1 and CDR2: SNHLY and FYNNEI. V was pared by 1 base and J by 3 bases, with 6 bases between. CDR3 length: 13 residues. Written as DNA, the CDR3 is TGTGCCAGCAGTGAAGAGCTCTACACTGAAGCTTTCTTT. Residues: CASSEELYTEAFF. Full variable domain (outside the CDR3, taken from reference TRBV2 and TRBJ1-1): EPEVTQTPSHQVTQMGQEVILRCVPISNHLYFYWYRQILGQKVEFLVSFYNNEISEKSEIFDDQFSVERPDGSNFTLKIRSTKLEDSAMYFCASSEELYTEAFFGQGTRLTVV.

The rearrangement uses TRBV4-1 and TRBJ1-5; 8 nucleotides align to TRBD1. The CDR3 is made up of 17 amino acids. CDR1 is MGHRA, CDR2 YSYEKL, per germline. Trimming cost V 2 bases and J 2 bases; bases outside gene matches: 8. DNA for the CDR3: TGCGCCAGCAGCCAAAGTCGGACAGGGAGACGCAATCAGCCCCAGCATTTT. It codes for CASSQSRTGRRNQPQHF.

The chain has TRBV6-4 and TRBJ1-1; weak D call: TRBD1 (5 bases). The ends were cut back, 6 bases at V and 5 bases at J, with 13 bases in the middle. The germline V gene encodes CDR1 MRHNA and CDR2 SNTAGT. The CDR3 is 13 amino acids. CDR3 nucleotides: TGTGCCAGCAGCGCCGGCAGGGTTACTGAAGCTTTCTTT. It yields the protein CASSAGRVTEAFF.

The gene calls are TRBV27 and TRBJ2-7; 8 positions match TRBD2. In germline, CDR1 is MNHEY, CDR2 SMNVEV (reference sequence). V lost 2 bases to trimming and J lost 3 bases; unmatched junction nucleotides: 9. The CDR3 contains 16 residues. CDR3 sequence: CASSLISGGTFYEQYF. CDR3 DNA sequence: TGTGCCAGCAGTTTAATCTCGGGGGGGACATTCTACGAGCAGTACTTC.

In regard to this clone: Other DNA sequences from this sample encode an identical CDR3 as well. This chain joins TRBV6-1 and TRBJ2-1; D gene ambiguous. V was pared by 6 bases and J by 4 bases, with 13 bases between. Per germline, CDR1 MNHNS and CDR2 SASEGT. The CDR3 is made up of 14 amino acids. For the CDR3, the DNA is TGTGCCAGCAGCGAAAGCTCCCCTTACAATGAGCAGTTCTTC. Amino acids: CASSESSPYNEQFF.

The chain joins TRBV7-2 to TRBJ2-1; 13 bases are shared with TRBD2. The CDR3 length is 16 residues. The V and J ends lost 2 bases and 6 bases, in that order; junction bases with no gene match: 4. Germline V gives CDR1 SGHTA, CDR2 FQGNSA. Here the CDR3 reads CASSLRGLAGSNEQFF. CDR3 sequence (DNA): TGTGCCAGCAGCTTAAGGGGACTAGCGGGAAGCAATGAGCAGTTCTTC.

The chain links TRBV7-6 to TRBJ2-7; 9 bases agree with TRBD2. CDR1 is SGHVS, CDR2 FNYEAQ, per germline. V lost 6 bases, J lost 2 bases, and 8 bases stayed unmatched. CDR3 size: 15 residues. The DNA of the CDR3 is TGTGCCAGCAGTCGATCTAGCGGGGAGGCCTACGAGCAGTACTTC. Translation: CASSRSSGEAYEQYF.